This entry is about one T cell receptor beta chain. Authors' processing steps: Researchers report that nucleated cell counts were estimated from reference gene primer amplification. Assay used: immunoSEQ multiplex PCR; TCRdb lists only in-frame clones, some missing. For V, J and clone size, that table is used; D and trimming come from the DNA. This sample has about 260,000 clones; roughly 80% occur once, and the top ten carry 4.2%. The CDR3 is 14 amino acids. Germline V gene lookup returns CDR1 GTSNPN and CDR2 SVGIG (reference sequence). With 4 bases clipped from V and 6 bases from J, the junction kept 3 bases outside the gene matches. These data are taken from a study of blood T cell repertoires in COVID-19. In the study overall: PBMCs, B-cell-depleted T cells, or T cells provided the cDNA or gDNA that made up the material.

The rearrangement joins TRBV30 to TRBJ2-2, with TRBD2 matching 12 bases. The clonotype originates from a man between 60 and 75 years old with acute or convalescent COVID-19. Sequencing used peripheral blood. The CDR3 here is CAWTSSGGAGELFF. The DNA for the CDR3 is TGTGCCTGGACTTCTAGCGGGGGGGCCGGGGAGCTGTTTTTT.